The 5 T cell receptor beta chains in this list originate from one sample, sequenced in a study of metastatic and nonmetastatic thyroid tumors. Every patient was untreated before thyroid surgery. Using MiXCR, TCRdb re-called clones from the PCR reads. Among tens of thousands of clones listed, less than 25% were seen once. Sequencing input: tumor tissue. These receptors were collected from a female donor with papillary thyroid cancer or a benign thyroid nodule (not recorded which). Some clones in this sample may be carry-over from other donors' samples.

There are many counts of this clone. V usage is TRBV24-1 and J usage is TRBJ2-3; D is undetermined. The CDR3 is 16 residues long. CDR1 and CDR2 from the germline V gene are KGHDR and SFDVKD. Trimming took off 2 bases at V and 3 bases at J, with 14 bases between the two ends. The CDR3 region is CATSDSRASGTDTQYF. The CDR3 region has the DNA TGTGCCACCAGTGATTCCCGAGCGTCCGGTACAGATACGCAGTATTTT.

This sequence joins TRBV2 and TRBJ2-2; possibly TRBD1 for D (5 bases). CDR3 size: 13 residues. Germline lookup yields CDR1 SNHLY and CDR2 FYNNEI. The V end lost 6 bases, the J end lost 5 bases, and 10 bases lay between the germline ends. This CDR3 reads CASRADRTGELFF. CDR3 coding DNA: TGTGCCAGCAGGGCTGACAGAACCGGGGAGCTGTTTTTT.

This clone was found a few times. The chain combines TRBV7-2 with TRBJ2-3; D not resolved. The CDR3 runs to 12 residues. Germline loops: CDR1 SGHTA, CDR2 FQGNSA. V was clipped by 6 bases and J by 2 bases, with 6 bases between them. The CDR3 is CASSVNTDTQYF. DNA of the CDR3: TGTGCCAGCAGTGTCAACACAGATACGCAGTATTTT.

This clone was detected ten times or more. V usage is TRBV12-3 or TRBV12-4 and J usage is TRBJ2-5; TRBD1 is a possible D gene (5 bases). The CDR3 is 14 amino acids. Between the trimmed V and J ends, which lost 5 bases and 5 bases, there was a span of 15 bases. The CDR3, as DNA: TGTGCCAGCAGTATCCAGGGTGCCCTTGAGACCCAGTACTTC. Translated, it gives CASSIQGALETQYF.

This clone was seen ten or more times. Other DNA sequences in the sample encode the same CDR3. The V and J genes are TRBV27 and TRBJ1-6, with 8 bases identical to TRBD1. The V and J ends lost 7 bases and 4 bases, in that order; junction bases with no gene match: 15. The germline V gene has CDR1 MNHEY and CDR2 SMNVEV (reference sequence). The CDR3 length is 18 residues. The CDR3 bases are TGTGCCAGCATTTCGCCCGGACAGGGCTCTGTGTATAATTCACCCCTCCACTTT. Translation gives CASISPGQGSVYNSPLHF.